Listed below are T cell receptor beta chains from one sample, sequenced in a study of shared clonotypes between healthy human individuals. TCRdb's table, derived via immunoSEQ multiplex PCR, lists solely in-frame clones and lacks some. The sample includes hundreds of thousands of clones, 60% to 75% seen only once; the top ten take about 1.8%. Sequencing input: memory CD4+ T cells sorted from blood. These receptors were collected from a woman younger than 45 in good health. Both conserved end residues are part of each CDR3. Fields, in order: CDR3 protein, CDR3 DNA, V gene, clone size, J gene, D gene. D genes are given only for firm matches. Some rows have no size entry. The others give once, few or many, or a class for an expanded clone.

CDR3 protein: CASSVTGGRYEQYF
CDR3 DNA: TGTGCCAGCAGCGTGACAGGGGGCCGGTACGAGCAGTACTTC
V gene: TRBV7-6
clone size: once
J gene: TRBJ2-7
D gene: TRBD1

CDR3 protein: CASSPTGTSGYTF
CDR3 DNA: TGTGCCAGCAGCCCTACAGGGACCAGTGGCTACACCTTC
V gene: TRBV6-5
clone size: NA
J gene: TRBJ1-2
D gene: NA

CDR3 protein: CASSASNEKLFF
CDR3 DNA: TGTGCCAGCAGCGCGAGTAATGAAAAACTGTTTTTT
V gene: TRBV2
clone size: NA
J gene: TRBJ1-4
D gene: NA

CDR3 protein: CASSLLETQYF
CDR3 DNA: TGTGCCAGCAGCTTATTAGAGACCCAGTACTTC
V gene: TRBV11-2
clone size: many
J gene: TRBJ2-5
D gene: NA

CDR3 protein: CASSLAGVSGIESYEQYF
CDR3 DNA: TGTGCCAGCAGCTTGGCAGGGGTCAGCGGGATAGAGTCCTACGAGCAGTACTTC
V gene: TRBV5-6
clone size: NA
J gene: TRBJ2-7
D gene: NA

CDR3 protein: CATSRDDGPGRSEQYF
CDR3 DNA: TGTGCCACCAGCAGAGATGATGGTCCCGGGCGCTCCGAGCAGTACTTC
V gene: TRBV15
clone size: NA
J gene: TRBJ2-7
D gene: NA

CDR3 protein: CASSKAELADTQYF
CDR3 DNA: TGTGCCAGCAGCAAAGCGGAGTTAGCAGATACGCAGTATTTT
V gene: TRBV28
clone size: NA
J gene: TRBJ2-3
D gene: NA

CDR3 protein: CASSPRQGWDTEAFF
CDR3 DNA: TGTGCCAGCAGCCCACGGCAGGGGTGGGACACTGAAGCTTTCTTT
V gene: TRBV7-2
clone size: NA
J gene: TRBJ1-1
D gene: NA

CDR3 protein: CASRADNEQYF
CDR3 DNA: TGTGCCAGCCGTGCGGACAACGAGCAGTACTTC
V gene: TRBV18
clone size: NA
J gene: TRBJ2-7
D gene: NA

CDR3 protein: CASSQGHSTNEKLFF
CDR3 DNA: TGTGCCAGCAGCCAAGGTCACAGTACCAATGAAAAACTGTTTTTT
V gene: TRBV4-2
clone size: NA
J gene: TRBJ1-4
D gene: NA

CDR3 protein: CASSFGTGGATDTQYF
CDR3 DNA: TGTGCCAGCAGCTTCGGTACGGGAGGCGCGACAGATACGCAGTATTTT
V gene: TRBV11-3
clone size: NA
J gene: TRBJ2-3
D gene: TRBD2

CDR3 protein: CASIPGLAGGDTGELFF
CDR3 DNA: TGTGCCAGCATCCCCGGGCTAGCGGGAGGTGATACCGGGGAGCTGTTTTTT
V gene: TRBV2
clone size: NA
J gene: TRBJ2-2
D gene: TRBD2

CDR3 protein: CASSMTADGYNEQFF
CDR3 DNA: TGCGCCAGCAGCATGACAGCTGATGGGTACAATGAGCAGTTCTTC
V gene: TRBV5-1
clone size: NA
J gene: TRBJ2-1
D gene: NA

CDR3 protein: CASSLQSWSDTQYF
CDR3 DNA: TGTGCCAGCAGCTTACAGTCATGGTCAGATACGCAGTATTTT
V gene: TRBV7-2
clone size: NA
J gene: TRBJ2-3
D gene: NA

CDR3 protein: CASSMGGQGEREQFF
CDR3 DNA: TGTGCCAGCAGTATGGGGGGACAGGGAGAGCGTGAGCAGTTCTTC
V gene: TRBV28
clone size: NA
J gene: TRBJ2-1
D gene: TRBD1

CDR3 protein: CASSLVASENEQFF
CDR3 DNA: TGTGCCAGCAGCTTAGTGGCTAGCGAGAATGAGCAGTTCTTC
V gene: TRBV7-2
clone size: NA
J gene: TRBJ2-1
D gene: NA

CDR3 protein: CASSLALGVKNYEQYF
CDR3 DNA: TGTGCCAGCAGCTTGGCTCTCGGGGTTAAGAATTACGAGCAGTACTTC
V gene: TRBV5-5
clone size: NA
J gene: TRBJ2-7
D gene: NA

CDR3 protein: CASSYSRQADQPQHF
CDR3 DNA: TGTGCCAGCAGTTACTCGAGGCAGGCCGATCAGCCCCAGCATTTT
V gene: TRBV6-5
clone size: NA
J gene: TRBJ1-5
D gene: NA

CDR3 protein: CASSEAGYGSGELFF
CDR3 DNA: TGTGCCAGCAGTGAGGCAGGGTATGGTAGCGGGGAGCTGTTTTTT
V gene: TRBV25-1
clone size: NA
J gene: TRBJ2-2
D gene: NA

CDR3 protein: CASSLLASGRETQYF
CDR3 DNA: TGCGCCAGCAGCTTGTTGGCTAGCGGGAGGGAGACCCAGTACTTC
V gene: TRBV5-1
clone size: few
J gene: TRBJ2-5
D gene: TRBD2

CDR3 protein: CASSRGVCEAFF
CDR3 DNA: TGTGCCAGCAGCAGGGGGGTATGCGAAGCTTTCTTT
V gene: TRBV21-1
clone size: few
J gene: TRBJ1-1
D gene: NA

CDR3 protein: CSVAFADFGKNIQYF
CDR3 DNA: TGCAGCGTTGCCTTCGCTGACTTCGGCAAAAACATTCAGTACTTC
V gene: TRBV29-1
clone size: NA
J gene: TRBJ2-4
D gene: NA

CDR3 protein: CASSLWQGTDEQYF
CDR3 DNA: TGTGCCAGCAGTTTGTGGCAGGGGACAGACGAGCAGTACTTC
V gene: TRBV28
clone size: NA
J gene: TRBJ2-7
D gene: TRBD1

CDR3 protein: CASSPAVGSHQPQHF
CDR3 DNA: TGTGCCAGCAGTCCAGCAGTCGGGTCCCATCAGCCCCAGCATTTT
V gene: TRBV7-2
clone size: NA
J gene: TRBJ1-5
D gene: NA

CDR3 protein: CASSLQRDEKLFF
CDR3 DNA: TGTGCCAGCAGCTTGCAGAGGGATGAAAAACTGTTTTTT
V gene: TRBV7-2
clone size: many
J gene: TRBJ1-4
D gene: NA

CDR3 protein: CASSFERNTEAFF
CDR3 DNA: TGTGCCAGCAGTTTTGAGAGGAACACTGAAGCTTTCTTT
V gene: TRBV27
clone size: NA
J gene: TRBJ1-1
D gene: NA

CDR3 protein: CASSFSGRQGGELFF
CDR3 DNA: TGTGCCAGCAGTTTTAGCGGGAGGCAGGGCGGGGAGCTGTTTTTT
V gene: TRBV2
clone size: many
J gene: TRBJ2-2
D gene: TRBD2

CDR3 protein: CASSIDRNLYNEQFF
CDR3 DNA: TGTGCCAGTAGTATCGACCGAAACCTCTACAATGAGCAGTTCTTC
V gene: TRBV19
clone size: NA
J gene: TRBJ2-1
D gene: NA

CDR3 protein: CASSLSSGSYNEQFF
CDR3 DNA: TGCGCCAGCAGCCTTTCTAGCGGCTCCTACAATGAGCAGTTCTTC
V gene: TRBV5-1
clone size: NA
J gene: TRBJ2-1
D gene: TRBD2

CDR3 protein: CASSYRVNQPQHF
CDR3 DNA: TGTGCCAGCAGTTACAGGGTCAATCAGCCCCAGCATTTT
V gene: TRBV2
clone size: NA
J gene: TRBJ1-5
D gene: NA

CDR3 protein: CASSPTVLEKLFF
CDR3 DNA: TGTGCCAGCAGCCCCACGGTTCTTGAAAAACTGTTTTTT
V gene: TRBV7-2
clone size: NA
J gene: TRBJ1-4
D gene: NA

CDR3 protein: CASSKGQGAFSGETQYF
CDR3 DNA: TGCGCCAGCAGCAAAGGACAGGGGGCGTTTTCGGGGGAGACCCAGTACTTC
V gene: TRBV5-1
clone size: NA
J gene: TRBJ2-5
D gene: TRBD1

CDR3 protein: CASIGQGNTEAFF
CDR3 DNA: TGCGCCAGCATAGGTCAGGGAAATACTGAAGCTTTCTTT
V gene: TRBV5-1
clone size: NA
J gene: TRBJ1-1
D gene: NA

CDR3 protein: CASTNRGGYSNQPQHF
CDR3 DNA: TGTGCCAGCACCAACCGCGGGGGTTATAGCAATCAGCCCCAGCATTTT
V gene: TRBV28
clone size: NA
J gene: TRBJ1-5
D gene: NA

CDR3 protein: CASSPRQGVITEAFF
CDR3 DNA: TGTGCCAGCAGTCCTAGACAGGGTGTTATCACTGAAGCTTTCTTT
V gene: TRBV27
clone size: NA
J gene: TRBJ1-1
D gene: TRBD1

CDR3 protein: CASSRLRSGNTIYF
CDR3 DNA: TGTGCCAGCAGCCGCCTCCGCTCTGGAAACACCATATATTTT
V gene: TRBV13
clone size: NA
J gene: TRBJ1-3
D gene: NA

CDR3 protein: CVRVRRVRQETQYF
CDR3 DNA: TGTGTCAGAGTCAGAAGGGTCCGGCAAGAGACCCAGTACTTC
V gene: TRBV7-5
clone size: NA
J gene: TRBJ2-5
D gene: NA

CDR3 protein: CASSYHQDPNDF
CDR3 DNA: TGTGCCAGCAGTTATCACCAGGACCCGAATGACTTC
V gene: TRBV2
clone size: NA
J gene: TRBJ2-5
D gene: NA

CDR3 protein: CASTSLANSYNEQFF
CDR3 DNA: TGTGCCAGCACGTCGTTAGCGAACTCATACAATGAGCAGTTCTTC
V gene: TRBV28
clone size: NA
J gene: TRBJ2-1
D gene: NA

CDR3 protein: CASSYSRGRANEKLFF
CDR3 DNA: TGTGCCAGCAGTTATTCTCGGGGGCGGGCTAATGAAAAACTGTTTTTT
V gene: TRBV27
clone size: NA
J gene: TRBJ1-4
D gene: NA

CDR3 protein: CASSWGKGYEQYF
CDR3 DNA: TGTGCCAGCAGTTGGGGGAAAGGCTACGAGCAGTACTTC
V gene: TRBV2
clone size: NA
J gene: TRBJ2-7
D gene: NA

CDR3 protein: CASSPQPLLGTTDTQYF
CDR3 DNA: TGTGCCAGCAGCCCTCAACCCCTCCTCGGTACGACAGATACGCAGTATTTT
V gene: TRBV9
clone size: NA
J gene: TRBJ2-3
D gene: NA

CDR3 protein: CASSLYQSSYEQYF
CDR3 DNA: TGTGCCAGCAGCTTATATCAAAGCTCCTACGAGCAGTACTTC
V gene: TRBV7-8
clone size: few
J gene: TRBJ2-7
D gene: NA

CDR3 protein: CASRLSSMTETQYF
CDR3 DNA: TGTGCCAGCAGGCTTAGTTCGATGACAGAGACCCAGTACTTC
V gene: TRBV7-8
clone size: NA
J gene: TRBJ2-5
D gene: NA

CDR3 protein: CASSPGRGMNYGYTF
CDR3 DNA: TGTGCCAGTAGCCCCGGTCGGGGGATGAACTATGGCTACACCTTC
V gene: TRBV19
clone size: NA
J gene: TRBJ1-2
D gene: NA

CDR3 protein: CASSPGSGANVLTF
CDR3 DNA: TGTGCCAGCAGTCCAGGGTCTGGGGCCAACGTCCTGACTTTC
V gene: TRBV25-1
clone size: NA
J gene: TRBJ2-6
D gene: NA

CDR3 protein: CASSFASGRGSDTQYF
CDR3 DNA: TGTGCCAGCAGTTTTGCCAGCGGGAGGGGCTCAGATACGCAGTATTTT
V gene: TRBV28
clone size: few
J gene: TRBJ2-3
D gene: TRBD2

CDR3 protein: CATSRDIFATNEKLFF
CDR3 DNA: TGTGCCACCAGCAGAGACATTTTTGCCACCAATGAAAAACTGTTTTTT
V gene: TRBV15
clone size: many
J gene: TRBJ1-4
D gene: NA

CDR3 protein: CASSELSYSGNTIYF
CDR3 DNA: TGTGCCAGCAGTGAACTGTCGTACTCTGGAAACACCATATATTTT
V gene: TRBV6-1
clone size: NA
J gene: TRBJ1-3
D gene: NA

CDR3 protein: CASSNGQGQYF
CDR3 DNA: TGTGCCAGCAGCAACGGACAGGGGCAGTACTTC
V gene: TRBV11-2
clone size: NA
J gene: TRBJ2-7
D gene: TRBD1

CDR3 protein: CASSGLAGERKFF
CDR3 DNA: TGTGCCAGCAGCGGACTAGCGGGAGAACGAAAGTTCTTC
V gene: TRBV6-4
clone size: few
J gene: TRBJ2-1
D gene: TRBD2